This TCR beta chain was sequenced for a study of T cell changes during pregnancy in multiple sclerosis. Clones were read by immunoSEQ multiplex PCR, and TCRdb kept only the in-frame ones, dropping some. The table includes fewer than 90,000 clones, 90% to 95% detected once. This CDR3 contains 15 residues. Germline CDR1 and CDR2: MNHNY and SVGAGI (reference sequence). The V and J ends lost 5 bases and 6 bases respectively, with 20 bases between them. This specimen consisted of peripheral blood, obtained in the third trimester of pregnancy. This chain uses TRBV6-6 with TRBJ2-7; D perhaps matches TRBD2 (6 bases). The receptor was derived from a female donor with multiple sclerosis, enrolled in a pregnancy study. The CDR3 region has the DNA TGTGCCAGCAGTGGCCGGGACGCGGGGCAATCCGAGCAGTACTTC. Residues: CASSGRDAGQSEQYF.